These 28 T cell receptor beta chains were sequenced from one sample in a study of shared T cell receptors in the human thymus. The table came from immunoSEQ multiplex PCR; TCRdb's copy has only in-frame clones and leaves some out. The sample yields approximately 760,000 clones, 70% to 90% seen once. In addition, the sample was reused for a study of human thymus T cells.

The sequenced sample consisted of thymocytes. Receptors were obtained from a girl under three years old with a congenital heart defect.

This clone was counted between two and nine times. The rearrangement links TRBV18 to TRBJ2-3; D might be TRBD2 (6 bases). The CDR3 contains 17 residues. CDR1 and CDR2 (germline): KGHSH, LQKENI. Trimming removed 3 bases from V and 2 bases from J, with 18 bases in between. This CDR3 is CASSPPGRADYTDTQYF. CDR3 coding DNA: TGTGCCAGCTCACCCCCGGGAAGGGCGGACTACACAGATACGCAGTATTTT.

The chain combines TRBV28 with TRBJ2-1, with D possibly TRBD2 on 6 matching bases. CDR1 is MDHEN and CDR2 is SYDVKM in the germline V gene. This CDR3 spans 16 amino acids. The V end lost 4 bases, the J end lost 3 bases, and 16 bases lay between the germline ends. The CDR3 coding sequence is TGTGCCAGCAGTTCCCTCCTAGCGCCACACTACAATGAGCAGTTCTTC. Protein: CASSSLLAPHYNEQFF.

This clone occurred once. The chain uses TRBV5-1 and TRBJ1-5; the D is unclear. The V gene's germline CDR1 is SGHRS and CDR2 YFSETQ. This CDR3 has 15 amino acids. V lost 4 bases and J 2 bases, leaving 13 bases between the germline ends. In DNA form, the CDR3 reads TGCGCCAGCAGCCCAGACCCGGGAGGCAATCAGCCCCAGCATTTT. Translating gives CASSPDPGGNQPQHF.

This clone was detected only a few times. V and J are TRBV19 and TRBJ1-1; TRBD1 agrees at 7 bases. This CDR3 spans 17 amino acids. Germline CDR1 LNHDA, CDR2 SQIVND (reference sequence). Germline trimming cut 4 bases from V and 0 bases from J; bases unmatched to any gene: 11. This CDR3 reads CASSTGTELILNTEAFF. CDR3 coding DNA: TGTGCCAGTAGTACCGGGACAGAGCTAATCTTGAACACTGAAGCTTTCTTT.

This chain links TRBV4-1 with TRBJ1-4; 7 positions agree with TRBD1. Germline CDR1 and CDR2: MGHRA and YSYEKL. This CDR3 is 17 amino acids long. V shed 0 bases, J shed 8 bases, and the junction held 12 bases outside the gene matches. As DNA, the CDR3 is TGCGCCAGCAGCCAAGAATCGCGGGATAGGGGGCGCGAAAAACTGTTTTTT. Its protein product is CASSQESRDRGREKLFF.

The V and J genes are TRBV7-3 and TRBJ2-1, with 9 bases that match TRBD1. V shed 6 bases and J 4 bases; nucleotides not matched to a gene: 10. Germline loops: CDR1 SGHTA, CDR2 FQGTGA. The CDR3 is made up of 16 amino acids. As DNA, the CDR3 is TGTGCCAGCAGTTCTCTGACAGGGGGAATGTACAATGAGCAGTTCTTC. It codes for CASSSLTGGMYNEQFF.

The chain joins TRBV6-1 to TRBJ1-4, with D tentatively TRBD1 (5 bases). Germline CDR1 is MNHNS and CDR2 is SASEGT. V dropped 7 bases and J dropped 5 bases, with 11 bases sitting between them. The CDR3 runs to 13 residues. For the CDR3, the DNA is TGTGCCAGCACGGCAGGGCCGAATGAAAAACTGTTTTTT. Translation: CASTAGPNEKLFF.

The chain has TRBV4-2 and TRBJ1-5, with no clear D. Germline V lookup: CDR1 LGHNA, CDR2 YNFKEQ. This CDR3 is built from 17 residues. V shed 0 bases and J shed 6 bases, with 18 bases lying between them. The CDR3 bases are TGTGCCAGCAGCCAAGACTCGGCGAGAGGCGGGCCTCAGCCCCAGCATTTT. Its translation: CASSQDSARGGPQPQHF.

The CDR3 DNA is TGCAGCGTTGGGGGACTCAGTACTGATACGCAGTATTTT. This codes for CSVGGLSTDTQYF. The chain recombines TRBV29-1 with TRBJ2-3; the D gene is possibly TRBD2 (6 bases). Germline V gives CDR1 SQVTM, CDR2 ANQGSEA. The CDR3 consists of 13 residues. The ends were cut back, 4 bases at V and 6 bases at J, with 14 bases in the middle.

The CDR3, as DNA: TGTGCCAGCAGTGAATATTCAGGACAGGGGGCCTATGGCTACACCTTC. Its translation: CASSEYSGQGAYGYTF. The chain recombines TRBV25-1 with TRBJ1-2, with TRBD1 identical over 11 bases. In germline, CDR1 is MGHDK, CDR2 SYGVNS. With 0 bases clipped from V and 4 bases from J, the junction kept 4 bases outside the gene matches. The CDR3 contains 16 residues.

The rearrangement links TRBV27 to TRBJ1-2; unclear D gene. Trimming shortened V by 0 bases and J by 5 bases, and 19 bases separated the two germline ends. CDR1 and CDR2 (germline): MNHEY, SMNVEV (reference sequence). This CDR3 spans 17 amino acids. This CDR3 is CASSLSIPGNRIYGYTF. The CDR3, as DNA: TGTGCCAGCAGTTTATCGATTCCGGGGAACAGAATTTATGGCTACACCTTC.

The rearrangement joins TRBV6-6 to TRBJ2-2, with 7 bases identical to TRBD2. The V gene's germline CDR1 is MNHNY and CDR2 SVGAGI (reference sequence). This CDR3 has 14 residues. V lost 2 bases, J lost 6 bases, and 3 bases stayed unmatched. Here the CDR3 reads CASSYGTIAGELFF. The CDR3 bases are TGTGCCAGCAGTTACGGGACTATTGCCGGGGAGCTGTTTTTT.

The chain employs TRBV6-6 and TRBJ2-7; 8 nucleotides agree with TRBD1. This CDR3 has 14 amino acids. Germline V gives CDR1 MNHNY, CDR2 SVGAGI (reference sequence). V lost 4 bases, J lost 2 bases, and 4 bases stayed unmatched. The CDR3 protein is CASSFWDRPYEQYF. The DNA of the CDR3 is TGTGCCAGCAGTTTTTGGGACAGGCCCTACGAGCAGTACTTC.

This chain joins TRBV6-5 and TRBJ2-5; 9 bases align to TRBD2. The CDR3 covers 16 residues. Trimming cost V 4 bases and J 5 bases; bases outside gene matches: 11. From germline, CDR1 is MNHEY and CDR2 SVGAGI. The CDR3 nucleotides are TGTGCCAGCAGTTCCATTGGCGGGGGGGCTTTTGAGACCCAGTACTTC. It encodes CASSSIGGGAFETQYF.

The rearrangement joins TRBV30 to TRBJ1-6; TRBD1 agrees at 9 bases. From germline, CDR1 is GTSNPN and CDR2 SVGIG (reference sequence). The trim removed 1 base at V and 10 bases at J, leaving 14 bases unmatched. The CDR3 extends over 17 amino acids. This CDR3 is CAWSDTGGKGKGSPLHF. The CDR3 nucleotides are TGTGCCTGGAGTGATACAGGGGGCAAGGGAAAAGGATCACCCCTCCACTTT.

As DNA, the CDR3 is TGTGCCAGCAGCTTAATGGTCGGGACAGCCGGTCCTGGTAATGAAAAACTGTTTTTT. This translates into CASSLMVGTAGPGNEKLFF. V usage is TRBV7-2 and J usage is TRBJ1-4; 7 nucleotides agree with TRBD1. CDR3 length: 19 amino acids. Germline V gene data show CDR1 as SGHTA and CDR2 as FQGNSA. Unmatched junction bases numbered 16, after V lost 2 bases and J lost 4 bases. The full variable domain, completed using reference TRBV7-2 and TRBJ1-4, is GAGVSQSPSNKVTEKGKDVELRCDPISGHTALYWYRQSLGQGLEFLIYFQGNSAPDKSGLPSDRFSAERTGGSVSTLTIQRTQQEDSAVYLCASSLMVGTAGPGNEKLFFGSGTQLSVL.

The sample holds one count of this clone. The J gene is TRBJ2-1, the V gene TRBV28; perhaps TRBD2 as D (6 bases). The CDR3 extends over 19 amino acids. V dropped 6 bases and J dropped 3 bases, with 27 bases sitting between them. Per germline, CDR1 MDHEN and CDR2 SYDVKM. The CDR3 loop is CASSFPPGMRRVGYNEQFF. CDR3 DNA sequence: TGTGCCAGCAGCTTCCCCCCAGGGATGAGGAGGGTTGGCTACAATGAGCAGTTCTTC.

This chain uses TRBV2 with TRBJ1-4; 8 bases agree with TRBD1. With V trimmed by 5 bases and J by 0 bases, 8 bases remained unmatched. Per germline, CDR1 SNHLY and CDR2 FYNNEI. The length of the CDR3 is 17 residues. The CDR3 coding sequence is TGTGCCAGCAGTACAAGGACAGGGACGACAACTAATGAAAAACTGTTTTTT. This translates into CASSTRTGTTTNEKLFF.

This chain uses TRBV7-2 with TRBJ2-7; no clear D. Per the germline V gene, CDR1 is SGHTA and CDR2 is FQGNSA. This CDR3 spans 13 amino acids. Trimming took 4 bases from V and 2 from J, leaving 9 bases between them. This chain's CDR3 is CASSSSPPYEQYF. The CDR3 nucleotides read TGTGCCAGCAGCTCCTCTCCCCCCTACGAGCAGTACTTC. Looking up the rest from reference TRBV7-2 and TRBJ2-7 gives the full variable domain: GAGVSQSPSNKVTEKGKDVELRCDPISGHTALYWYRQSLGQGLEFLIYFQGNSAPDKSGLPSDRFSAERTGGSVSTLTIQRTQQEDSAVYLCASSSSPPYEQYFGPGTRLTVT.

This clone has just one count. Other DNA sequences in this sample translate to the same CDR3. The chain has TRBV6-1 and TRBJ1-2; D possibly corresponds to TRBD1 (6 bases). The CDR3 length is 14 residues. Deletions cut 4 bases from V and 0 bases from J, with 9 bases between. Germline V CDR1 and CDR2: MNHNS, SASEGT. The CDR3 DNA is TGTGCCAGCAGTGTAAGGGGGACTAACTATGGCTACACCTTC. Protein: CASSVRGTNYGYTF.

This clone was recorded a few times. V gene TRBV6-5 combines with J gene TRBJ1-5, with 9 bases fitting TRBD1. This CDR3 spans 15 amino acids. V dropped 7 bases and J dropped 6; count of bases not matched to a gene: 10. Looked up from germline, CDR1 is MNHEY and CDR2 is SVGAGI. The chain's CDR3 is CASNSGTGISQPQHF. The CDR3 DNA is TGTGCCAGCAACTCCGGGACAGGGATTAGTCAGCCCCAGCATTTT.

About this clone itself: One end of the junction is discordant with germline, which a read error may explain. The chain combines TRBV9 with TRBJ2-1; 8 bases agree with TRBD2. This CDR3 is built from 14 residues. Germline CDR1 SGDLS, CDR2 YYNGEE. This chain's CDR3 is CASSVAEPGGPLIF. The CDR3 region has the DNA TGTGCCAGCAGCGTAGCGGAACCGGGGGGGCCGCTGATCTTC.

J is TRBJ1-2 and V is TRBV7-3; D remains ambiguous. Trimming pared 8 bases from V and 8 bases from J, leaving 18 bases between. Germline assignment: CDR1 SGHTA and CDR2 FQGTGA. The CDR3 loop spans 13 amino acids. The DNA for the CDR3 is TGTGCCAGCCCAGGCCGTCAGGCCTGGGGCTACACCTTC. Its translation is CASPGRQAWGYTF.

CDR3 in DNA: TGTGCCAGCAGTGTGACAATTTTCCTAGCGGGGGGGCCTAATGAGCAGTTCTTC. This gives the protein CASSVTIFLAGGPNEQFF. The chain is built from TRBV6-1 and TRBJ2-1, with 12 bases aligning to TRBD2. With V trimmed by 4 bases and J by 7 bases, 14 bases remained unmatched. The CDR3 length is 18 residues. Germline CDR1 and CDR2: MNHNS and SASEGT.

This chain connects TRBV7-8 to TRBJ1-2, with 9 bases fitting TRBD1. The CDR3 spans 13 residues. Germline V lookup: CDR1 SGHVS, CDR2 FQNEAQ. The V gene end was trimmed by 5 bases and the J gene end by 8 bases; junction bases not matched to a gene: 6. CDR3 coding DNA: TGTGCCAGCAGCCCACTGACAGGGGGGGGCTACACCTTC. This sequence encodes CASSPLTGGGYTF.

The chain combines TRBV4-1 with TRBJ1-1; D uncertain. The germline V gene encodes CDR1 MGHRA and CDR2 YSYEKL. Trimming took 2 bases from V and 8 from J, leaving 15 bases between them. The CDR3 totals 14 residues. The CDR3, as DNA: TGCGCCAGCAGCCAACCTACGACACGTTTAGAAGCTTTCTTT. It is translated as CASSQPTTRLEAFF.

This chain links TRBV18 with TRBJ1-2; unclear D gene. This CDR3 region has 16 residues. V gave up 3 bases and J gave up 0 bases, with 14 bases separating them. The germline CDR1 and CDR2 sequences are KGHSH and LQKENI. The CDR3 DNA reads TGTGCCAGCTCACCCCTCCAGACATGGACTAACTATGGCTACACCTTC. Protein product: CASSPLQTWTNYGYTF.

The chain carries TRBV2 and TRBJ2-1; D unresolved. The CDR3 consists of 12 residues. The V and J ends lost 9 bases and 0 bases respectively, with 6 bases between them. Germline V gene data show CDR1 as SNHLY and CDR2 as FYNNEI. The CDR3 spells CARQSSYNEQFF. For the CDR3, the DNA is TGTGCCAGACAGAGCTCCTACAATGAGCAGTTCTTC.